Ten or more counts support the clone carrying this T cell receptor (beta chain). The antigen remains undetermined. Trimming took off 3 bases at V and 2 bases at J, with 11 bases between the two ends. CDR3 length: 14 residues. Germline V lookup: CDR1 SGDLS, CDR2 YYNGEE. This sample was taken from a study of T cells in Graves' hyperthyroidism and ophthalmopathy. Notes on the study in general: Model predictions of ophthalmopathy came a median around 6.5 months before onset.

The investigators amplified TCR beta CDR3 regions from RNA transcripts. A first-round RT-PCR of the TCR CDR3 used the HTBI primer set. TCRdb re-analysed the multiplex PCR reads in MiXCR, keeping a single row per CDR3 protein. The sample includes some 510,000 distinct CDR3 sequences, around 20% seen only once; the top ten take about a quarter. Sequenced: blood. V usage is TRBV9 and J usage is TRBJ1-1, with D uncertain. This clonotype was obtained from a man aged 18 to 35 with Graves' hyperthyroidism. The CDR3 DNA sequence: TGTGCCAGCAGCGCCGAGTACAGTAACACTGAAGCTTTCTTT. Translating gives CASSAEYSNTEAFF. Together with reference TRBV9 and TRBJ1-1, the CDR3 gives the full variable domain: DSGVTQTPKHLITATGQRVTLRCSPRSGDLSVYWYQQSLDQGLQFLIQYYNGEERAKGNILERFSAQQFPDLHSELNLSSLELGDSALYFCASSAEYSNTEAFFGQGTRLTVV.